The next 21 T cell receptor beta chains were all read from a single sample in a study of regulatory T cells in long-lasting Graves disease. Time point given: newly diagnosed GD, antithyroid drugs for less than 3 months. RNA from PBMCs was the source of the TCR library. Arm-PCR of CDR3 regions and iRepertoire HTBI primers were used to build TCR beta libraries. TCRdb re-analysed the multiplex PCR reads in MiXCR, keeping a single row per CDR3 protein. The sample has hundreds of thousands of distinct CDR3 sequences; 16% are singletons. A further study also used this sample, focusing on T cells in Graves' hyperthyroidism and ophthalmopathy.

The sequencing here drew on peripheral blood mononuclear cells (PBMCs), taken at new diagnosis, from a patient treated with antithyroid drugs. The source of these receptors is a woman aged 35-60 years with Graves disease.

This clonotype was observed a few times. J is TRBJ2-1 and V is TRBV11-2; D unclear. V was pared by 5 bases and J by 0 bases, with 11 bases between. Per the germline V gene, CDR1 is SGHAT and CDR2 is FQNNGV. This CDR3 has 15 amino acids. CDR3 in DNA: TGTGCCAGCAGCCAAGAGGAGTACTCCTACAATGAGCAGTTCTTC. Its protein is CASSQEEYSYNEQFF.

This CDR3 is CASSVVGTESPLHF. The DNA for the CDR3 is TGTGCCAGTAGTGTCGTAGGTACTGAGTCACCCCTCCACTTT. V gene TRBV19 combines with J gene TRBJ1-6; no definite D call. Looked up from germline, CDR1 is LNHDA and CDR2 is SQIVND (reference sequence). The CDR3 extends over 14 amino acids. V was cut by 5 bases and J by 10 bases, with 15 bases left in between.

Worth noting for this clonotype: A much larger clone is a single base away; this may be a read error. The chain combines TRBV20-1 with TRBJ2-1, with 7 bases that match TRBD1. Trimming took 5 bases from V and 10 from J; bases not matched to a gene: 11. This CDR3 spans 13 amino acids. From germline, CDR1 is DFQATT and CDR2 SNEGSKA (reference sequence). CDR3 region: CSALTGPEDEQFF. The CDR3 coding sequence is TGCAGTGCTTTGACAGGGCCGGAGGACGAGCAGTTCTTC.

This clonotype has a count of ten or more. This sequence joins TRBV7-3 and TRBJ2-1, with 10 nucleotides matching TRBD2. The ends lost 4 bases at V and 9 bases at J; junction bases unmatched: 9. The CDR3 is 15 residues long. The V gene's germline CDR1 is SGHTA and CDR2 FQGTGA. CDR3 loop: CASSSTAGGSGEQFF. The CDR3 nucleotides read TGTGCCAGCAGCTCCACAGCGGGGGGGAGCGGTGAGCAGTTCTTC.

Of note for this clonotype: This may be a read error, as it is one base from a much larger clone. The J gene is TRBJ1-1, the V gene TRBV6-1; tentative D call: TRBD1 (5 bases). The V end was cut by 7 bases, the J end by 3 bases, with 18 bases between. The CDR3 is made up of 15 amino acids. Germline CDR1 MNHNS, CDR2 SASEGT. As DNA, the CDR3 is TGTGCCAGCAAATTCCAGGCCGGGGCCGACACTGAAGCTTTCTTT. Translating it yields CASKFQAGADTEAFF.

This clonotype turned up a few times. This may be a read error, as it is one base from a much larger clone. The V call is TRBV20-1, the J call TRBJ2-7; a possible D gene is TRBD1 (6 bases). Germline CDR1 reads DFQATT; CDR2 reads SNEGSKA (reference sequence). The CDR3 consists of 12 residues. The CDR3 DNA follows: TGCAGTGCTAGTATACAGGGCGGCGAGCAGCACTTC. Amino acids: CSASIQGGEQHF.

The V and J genes are TRBV6-5 and TRBJ2-1, with 11 nucleotides matching TRBD1. V was clipped by 4 bases and J by 4 bases; unmatched bases: 3. The germline gives CDR1 MNHEY, CDR2 SVGAGI. The CDR3 consists of 15 residues. The CDR3 DNA is TGTGCCAGCAGTTCCGGGACAGGGGGTTACAATGAGCAGTTCTTC. Protein product: CASSSGTGGYNEQFF.

V gene TRBV2 combines with J gene TRBJ1-2; D is unclear. CDR3 length: 13 amino acids. Germline lookup yields CDR1 SNHLY and CDR2 FYNNEI. The V end lost 1 base, the J end lost 4 bases, and 7 bases lay between the germline ends. The CDR3 loop reads CASSEGRSYGYTF. The CDR3 nucleotides are TGTGCCAGCAGTGAAGGCAGGAGCTATGGCTACACCTTC.

This clonotype has a count of ten or more. The chain couples TRBV3-1 to TRBJ1-6; 10 bases line up with TRBD1. Trimming removed 1 base from V and 10 bases from J; junction bases left unmatched: 4. Germline lookup yields CDR1 LGHDT and CDR2 YNNKEL (reference sequence). CDR3 length: 15 residues. CDR3 nucleotides: TGTGCCAGCAGCCAAGTGGGACAGGGGAAATCACCCCTCCACTTT. It encodes CASSQVGQGKSPLHF. The full variable domain, rest sourced from reference TRBV3-1 and TRBJ1-6, is DTAVSQTPKYLVTQMGNDKSIKCEQNLGHDTMYWYKQDSKKFLKIMFSYNNKELIINETVPNRFSPKSPDKAHLNLHINSLELGDSAVYFCASSQVGQGKSPLHFGNGTRLTVT.

This chain connects TRBV18 to TRBJ1-5; weak D call: TRBD1 (5 bases). V lost 7 bases to trimming and J lost 5 bases, with 21 bases between them. Germline CDR1 reads KGHSH; CDR2 reads LQKENI. This CDR3 is 16 amino acids long. The CDR3 loop reads CASWARGPDTDQPQHF. DNA of the CDR3: TGTGCCAGCTGGGCCCGGGGTCCGGACACAGATCAGCCCCAGCATTTT.

This clonotype came up many times. The chain employs TRBV29-1 and TRBJ1-1, with 8 bases that match TRBD1. V shed 1 base, J shed 1 base, and the junction held 5 bases outside the gene matches. CDR1 and CDR2 from the germline V gene are SQVTM and ANQGSEA. The CDR3 covers 15 residues. The DNA of the CDR3 is TGCAGCGTTGAAGTTCTCGGGACAGGGAACACTGAAGCTTTCTTT. Translating gives CSVEVLGTGNTEAFF.

This clonotype appeared many times. J is TRBJ1-2 and V is TRBV5-1, with D perhaps matching TRBD1 (5 bases). The CDR3 contains 16 residues. Looked up from germline, CDR1 is SGHRS and CDR2 is YFSETQ. V lost 3 bases and J 6 bases, leaving 21 bases between the germline ends. As DNA, the CDR3 is TGCGCCAGCAGCTGGGGACCGTCTACGGGGCGTGATGGCTACACCTTC. It is translated as CASSWGPSTGRDGYTF.

The chain is built from TRBV12-3 or TRBV12-4 and TRBJ2-2, with 7 nucleotides matching TRBD2. CDR3 size: 14 residues. V dropped 5 bases and J dropped 8; count of bases not matched to a gene: 8. CDR3 bases: TGTGCCAGCAGTGGGGGGGGAAGTGCGGGGGAGCTGTTTTTT. Its protein product is CASSGGGSAGELFF.

This clonotype was seen a single time. A much larger clone sits a single nucleotide away, making a read error possible. J is TRBJ1-5 and V is TRBV6-1; 7 nucleotides agree with TRBD1. Germline V gene sequence: CDR1 MNHNS, CDR2 SASEGT. This CDR3 comprises 17 residues. The CDR3 region has the DNA TGTGCCAGCAGTGAATGGAGGGGGCGATATAGCAATCGGCCCCAGCATTTT. It codes for CASSEWRGRYSNRPQHF.

Many counts were recorded for this clonotype. This chain joins TRBV12-3 or TRBV12-4 and TRBJ1-2; tentatively, D is TRBD1 (5 bases). Trimming took 6 bases from V and 7 from J, leaving 15 bases between them. There are 13 residues in the CDR3. CDR3 nucleotide sequence: TGTGCCAGCAGCCAGACAGTCCCGCGTGGCTACACCTTC. Amino acid sequence: CASSQTVPRGYTF.

This clonotype came up a few times. The chain employs TRBV19 and TRBJ1-4; the D is unclear. CDR3 length: 11 amino acids. The V and J ends lost 4 bases and 10 bases respectively, with 7 bases between them. Germline V gene sequence: CDR1 LNHDA, CDR2 SQIVND (reference sequence). The CDR3 DNA reads TGTGCCAGTAGTACCTCCGGAAAACTGTTTTTT. Its protein product is CASSTSGKLFF.

The table lists this clonotype with many counts. The genes are TRBV12-3 or TRBV12-4 and TRBJ1-2; the D gene is possibly TRBD1 (5 bases). Deletions cut 8 bases from V and 4 bases from J, with 17 bases between. The CDR3 extends over 14 amino acids. CDR3 loop: CASGTLSPSYGYTF. CDR3 nucleotides: TGTGCCAGCGGGACCCTAAGTCCTAGCTATGGCTACACCTTC.

In its sample, this clonotype was seen many times. This chain joins TRBV5-1 and TRBJ2-2; D not resolved. The germline V gene has CDR1 SGHRS and CDR2 YFSETQ. Trimming took 0 bases from V and 0 from J, leaving 12 bases between them. This CDR3 is 17 amino acids long. CDR3 in DNA: TGCGCCAGCAGCTTGGGCTGGCAGAGCGCGAACACCGGGGAGCTGTTTTTT. Amino acids: CASSLGWQSANTGELFF.

The V call is TRBV9, the J call TRBJ2-7; maybe TRBD2 (6 bases). There are 17 residues in the CDR3. The germline CDR1 and CDR2 sequences are SGDLS and YYNGEE. Trimming took off 4 bases at V and 5 bases at J, with 25 bases between the two ends. The CDR3 DNA reads as TGTGCCAGCAGCCCTCACGGCCTGGCGGGGAGTCCCGACGAGCAGTACTTC. Its protein product is CASSPHGLAGSPDEQYF.

This clonotype occurred a few times. V gene TRBV30 combines with J gene TRBJ2-7; 7 nucleotides agree with TRBD1. This CDR3 is built from 14 residues. Germline CDR1 GTSNPN, CDR2 SVGIG (reference sequence). The J segment lost 2 bases and the V segment lost 0 bases, leaving 4 bases of the junction unmatched. The CDR3 is CAWSVDRDAYEQYF. The CDR3 bases are TGTGCCTGGAGTGTTGACAGGGACGCCTACGAGCAGTACTTC.

This clonotype has at least ten counts. V is TRBV20-1 and J is TRBJ2-6; no reliable D call. This CDR3 comprises 13 residues. Deletions cut 5 bases from V and 4 bases from J, with 9 bases between. Germline V CDR1 and CDR2: DFQATT, SNEGSKA (reference sequence). CDR3 in DNA: TGCAGTGCTTGGTTCCCCGGGGCCAACGTCCTGACTTTC. It translates to CSAWFPGANVLTF.